A selection of T cell receptor beta chains follows, all from one sample in a study of blood T cell repertoires in COVID-19. Repertoires were generated with immunoSEQ multiplex PCR, while TCRdb's copy carries only in-frame clones and drops some. Seen here are 230,000 or so clones, more than 75% observed once, and the top ten hold about 6.9%. The sample was PBMCs or T cells enriched from blood (not recorded which). These receptors all come from a woman aged 50 to 60 who had been exposed to COVID-19. Both conserved end residues are part of each CDR3. The D gene is left open where the match is weak. For some rows the clone size is stated as once, few or many, or as a class when expanded; others skip it.

15	TRBV7-2	-	TRBJ2-2	-	CASERGGLGTGELFF	TGTGCCAGTGAAAGGGGGGGCTTGGGCACCGGGGAGCTGTTTTTT
14	TRBV15	-	TRBJ1-2	TRBD1	CATTERTGNYGYTF	TGTGCCACCACCGAAAGGACAGGGAACTATGGCTACACCTTC
18	TRBV4-3	-	TRBJ2-3	-	CASRPTRVGHSRGDTQYF	TGCGCCAGCAGGCCTACCCGGGTCGGTCACTCCCGCGGAGATACGCAGTATTTT
17	TRBV27	-	TRBJ2-3	-	CASSLRGFTTSTDTQYF	TGTGCCAGCAGTTTAAGGGGATTTACCACTAGCACAGATACGCAGTATTTT
12	TRBV30	-	TRBJ1-1	TRBD1	CAWRGGAAEAFF	TGTGCCTGGAGAGGGGGCGCGGCTGAAGCTTTCTTT
15	TRBV2	-	TRBJ2-1	TRBD2	CASRYLAGGNNEQFF	TGTGCCAGCAGATATCTAGCGGGGGGAAACAATGAGCAGTTCTTC
14	TRBV24-1	-	TRBJ1-2	TRBD1	CATSDSDRYYGYTF	TGTGCCACCAGTGATTCGGACAGGTACTATGGCTACACCTTC
13	TRBV19	once	TRBJ1-1	-	CASSMYRNTEAFF	TGTGCCAGTAGTATGTACAGGAACACTGAAGCTTTCTTT
12	TRBV11-2	-	TRBJ2-1	TRBD1	CASSPTGYEQFF	TGTGCCAGCAGCCCGACAGGGTATGAGCAGTTCTTC
17	TRBV4-3	-	TRBJ1-2	TRBD1	CASSHTQGARLGYGYTF	TGCGCCAGCAGCCACACCCAGGGGGCCCGGCTTGGCTATGGCTACACCTTC
15	TRBV7-8	-	TRBJ1-5	-	CASSLSQGFDQPQHF	TGTGCCAGCAGCTTAAGTCAGGGGTTCGATCAGCCCCAGCATTTT
13	TRBV2	-	TRBJ2-1	TRBD2	CASTLRGGVEQFF	TGTGCCAGCACCCTCCGGGGGGGGGTTGAGCAGTTCTTC
13	TRBV6-5	-	TRBJ1-1	TRBD1	CASSHTGDTEAFF	TGTGCCAGCAGCCATACAGGGGACACTGAAGCTTTCTTT